This TCR beta chain appears in the sequencing data of a study of cytotoxic CD8 clonotypes in ibrutinib-treated CLL. Deletions cut 6 bases from V and 5 bases from J, with 14 bases between. CDR3 length equals 14 residues. Germline V gene lookup returns CDR1 MDHEN and CDR2 SYDVKM. Sequenced by immunoSEQ multiplex PCR; TCRdb stores in-frame clones only, minus some. This table holds 40,000 to 55,000 clones, roughly 85% found once. The specimen was PBMCs, collected after 24 months of ibrutinib treatment. The chain uses TRBV28 and TRBJ1-5; D is possibly TRBD1 (5 bases). The sequence was obtained from a human donor with chronic lymphocytic leukemia. The CDR3 DNA reads as TGTGCCAGCAGGACAGACGCGGCCTATCAGCCCCAGCATTTT. This codes for CASRTDAAYQPQHF.